Included here is one T cell receptor (beta chain) sequence, with context. Its target is not known. The sample originates from a study of CXCR3-negative and CXCR3-positive naive CD8 T cells. The CDR3 is made up of 15 amino acids. Germline CDR1 is SEHNR and CDR2 is FQNEAQ (reference sequence). Study-wide results and caveats: Hydrophobicity of TRB CDR3s was greater in CXCR3-positive naive cells than in CXCR3-negative naive cells.

The authors prepared UMI-labeled TRB cDNA libraries by 5' RACE. TCRdb reprocessed the 5' RACE reads and reports one entry per CDR3 protein, with no DNA. Here the sample table reports roughly 110,000 distinct CDR3 sequences. This receptor was taken from a human donor in good health. Some clones in this sample may be carry-over from other donors' samples. The V call is TRBV7-9, the J call TRBJ2-3; as DNA is missing, the TRBD2 call by TCRdb cannot be tested. The sample was naive CXCR3+ CD8+ T cells from blood. Indicated subset: CD45RO-CCR7+CD27+CD95- naive CD8+ T cells expressing CXCR3 (TNR3+). Here the CDR3 reads CASRAEESTADTQYF.